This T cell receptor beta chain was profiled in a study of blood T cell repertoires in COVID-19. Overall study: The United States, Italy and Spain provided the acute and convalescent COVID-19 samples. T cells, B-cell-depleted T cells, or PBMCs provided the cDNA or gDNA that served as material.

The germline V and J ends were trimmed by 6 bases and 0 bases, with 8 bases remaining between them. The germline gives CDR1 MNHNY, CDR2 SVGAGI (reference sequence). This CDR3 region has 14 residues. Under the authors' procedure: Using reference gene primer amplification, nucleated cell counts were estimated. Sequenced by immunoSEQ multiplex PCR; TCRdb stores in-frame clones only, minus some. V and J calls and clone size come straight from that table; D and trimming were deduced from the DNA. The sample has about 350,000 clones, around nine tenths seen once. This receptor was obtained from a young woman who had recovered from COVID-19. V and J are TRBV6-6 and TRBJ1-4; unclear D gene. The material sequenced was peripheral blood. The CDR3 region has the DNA TGTGCCAGCAGCGAGGGAGCAACTAATGAAAAACTGTTTTTT. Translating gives CASSEGATNEKLFF.